The 9 T cell receptor beta chains presented below share a single source sample, sequenced in a study of radiation and T cells in renal cell carcinoma (dated by TCRdb to the early 2020s). The time point label corresponds to: baseline pretreatment blood. Sample treatment or condition, as interpreted from the label and publication: 15 Gy SBRT to primary tumor, nephrectomy 4 weeks later. Library preparation used the immunoSEQ multiplex PCR assay. TCRdb provides this immuneACCESS table in a form limited to in-frame rearrangements. Some clones are lacking; in checked studies, under half of them reflect an unresolved V gene, and why the rest are absent is not known. In this sample the table shows about 150,000 clones, around nine tenths of which occur a single time. About 11% of the sample is taken by the ten largest. The sample in question was blood, obtained from a patient whose treatment included radiotherapy and nephrectomy. The origin of the receptors is a woman aged 45 to 65 with renal cell carcinoma.

The rearrangement joins TRBV7-2 to TRBJ2-5; unclear D gene. V lost 3 bases and J lost 2, with 7 bases in between. Germline CDR1 reads SGHTA; CDR2 reads FQGNSA. The CDR3 sequence is 13 residues long. For the CDR3, the DNA is TGTGCCAGCAGCTTTGGTTTTCAAGAGACCCAGTACTTC. Amino acids: CASSFGFQETQYF.

The chain recombines TRBV19 with TRBJ1-5, with D maybe TRBD1 (5 bases). Germline assignment: CDR1 LNHDA and CDR2 SQIVND (reference sequence). The CDR3 runs to 16 residues. With 3 bases removed from V and 0 bases from J, the gap between germline ends came to 12 bases. The CDR3 bases are TGTGCCAGTAGTATCGGCGGGGGTCATAGCAATCAGCCCCAGCATTTT. Protein: CASSIGGGHSNQPQHF. The variable domain in full, with the rest retrieved from reference TRBV19 and TRBJ1-5, is DGGITQSPKYLFRKEGQNVTLSCEQNLNHDAMYWYRQDPGQGLRLIYYSQIVNDFQKGDIAEGYSVSREKKESFPLTVTSAQKNPTAFYLCASSIGGGHSNQPQHFGDGTRLSIL.

A few counts support this clone. This chain joins TRBV2 and TRBJ1-2; the D gene is possibly TRBD1 (5 bases). CDR3 length: 14 amino acids. Germline V gives CDR1 SNHLY, CDR2 FYNNEI. Deletions cut 1 base from V and 7 bases from J, with 13 bases between. The CDR3, as DNA: TGTGCCAGCAGTGAAGATGCGGGGCTCGGTGGCTACACCTTC. It is translated as CASSEDAGLGGYTF.

The chain carries TRBV9 and TRBJ1-6; D unresolved. Germline assignment: CDR1 SGDLS and CDR2 YYNGEE. V gave up 4 bases and J gave up 7 bases, with 18 bases separating them. The CDR3 is made up of 16 amino acids. The CDR3 spells CASSLEGNLLNSPLHF. The CDR3 DNA sequence: TGTGCCAGCAGCTTGGAGGGTAATCTCCTAAATTCACCCCTCCACTTT.

The chain joins TRBV19 to TRBJ2-1; D is possibly TRBD2 (7 bases). Trimming took off 6 bases at V and 3 bases at J, with 12 bases between the two ends. CDR1 is LNHDA and CDR2 is SQIVND in the germline V gene (reference sequence). This CDR3 contains 14 residues. CDR3 amino acids: CASRTGGFYNEQFF. CDR3 bases: TGTGCCAGTAGGACGGGGGGCTTCTACAATGAGCAGTTCTTC.

J is TRBJ1-5 and V is TRBV7-8; 8 positions match TRBD1. The junction had 10 bases not matched to a gene; V was cut back by 7 bases and J by 5 bases. This CDR3 region has 15 residues. CDR1 and CDR2 from the germline V gene are SGHVS and FQNEAQ. CDR3 nucleotides: TGTGCCAGCATCGCCGGGACAGGTGCCGATCAGCCCCAGCATTTT. As protein: CASIAGTGADQPQHF. Full variable domain (rest looked up from reference TRBV7-8 and TRBJ1-5): GAGVSQSPRYKVAKRGQDVALRCDPISGHVSLFWYQQALGQGPEFLTYFQNEAQLDKSGLPSDRFFAERPEGSVSTLKIQRTQQEDSAVYLCASIAGTGADQPQHFGDGTRLSIL.

V usage is TRBV2 and J usage is TRBJ2-2, with D perhaps matching TRBD2 (6 bases). CDR1 and CDR2 from the germline V gene are SNHLY and FYNNEI. This CDR3 spans 15 amino acids. The V and J ends lost 6 bases and 7 bases respectively, with 18 bases between them. The CDR3 DNA sequence: TGTGCCAGCAGCGAGGTGGGCGTCGGGGGCGGGGAGCTGTTTTTT. Encoded protein: CASSEVGVGGGELFF.

DNA of the CDR3: TGTGCCAGCGTTCGGGACAGGGAGAGAAATGAGCAGTTCTTC. Translation gives CASVRDRERNEQFF. This rearrangement joins TRBV6-6 to TRBJ2-1; 9 positions match TRBD1. CDR3 length: 14 residues. Germline V gene sequence: CDR1 MNHNY, CDR2 SVGAGI (reference sequence). Unmatched junction bases numbered 9, after V lost 8 bases and J lost 7 bases.

Only one count was recorded for this clone. V gene TRBV9 combines with J gene TRBJ1-5; 9 positions match TRBD1. The CDR3 is 15 amino acids. Germline CDR1 is SGDLS and CDR2 is YYNGEE. Trimming took 3 bases from V and 4 from J; bases not matched to a gene: 5. CDR3 loop: CASSAGTGRNQPQHF. DNA of the CDR3: TGTGCCAGCAGCGCCGGGACAGGGAGAAATCAGCCCCAGCATTTT.